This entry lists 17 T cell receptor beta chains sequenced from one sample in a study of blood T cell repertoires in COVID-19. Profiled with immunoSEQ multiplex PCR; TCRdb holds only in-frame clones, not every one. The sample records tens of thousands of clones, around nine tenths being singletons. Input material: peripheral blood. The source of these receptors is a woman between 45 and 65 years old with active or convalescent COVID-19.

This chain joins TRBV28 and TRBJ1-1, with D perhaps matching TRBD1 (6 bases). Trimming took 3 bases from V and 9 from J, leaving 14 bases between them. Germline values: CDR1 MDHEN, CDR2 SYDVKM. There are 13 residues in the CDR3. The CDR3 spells CASSFNSQGKAFF. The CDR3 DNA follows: TGTGCCAGCAGTTTCAATAGTCAGGGGAAAGCTTTCTTT.

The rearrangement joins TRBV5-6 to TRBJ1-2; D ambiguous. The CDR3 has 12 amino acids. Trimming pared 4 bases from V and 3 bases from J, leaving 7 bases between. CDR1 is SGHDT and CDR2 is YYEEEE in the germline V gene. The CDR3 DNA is TGTGCCAGCAGCCTGGGCGACTATGGCTACACCTTC. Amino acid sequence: CASSLGDYGYTF.

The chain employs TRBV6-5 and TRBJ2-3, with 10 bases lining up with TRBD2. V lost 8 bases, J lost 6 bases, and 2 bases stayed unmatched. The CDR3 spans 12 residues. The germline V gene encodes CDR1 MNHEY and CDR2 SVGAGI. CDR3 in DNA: TGTGCCAGCCATAGCGGGAGGGATACGCAGTATTTT. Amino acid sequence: CASHSGRDTQYF.

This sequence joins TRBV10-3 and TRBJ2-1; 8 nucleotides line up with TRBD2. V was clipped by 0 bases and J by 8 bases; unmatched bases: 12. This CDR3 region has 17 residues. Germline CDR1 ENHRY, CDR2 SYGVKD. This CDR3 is CAISESFPSGSVDEQFF. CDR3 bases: TGTGCCATCAGTGAGTCGTTTCCCAGCGGGAGCGTCGATGAGCAGTTCTTC.

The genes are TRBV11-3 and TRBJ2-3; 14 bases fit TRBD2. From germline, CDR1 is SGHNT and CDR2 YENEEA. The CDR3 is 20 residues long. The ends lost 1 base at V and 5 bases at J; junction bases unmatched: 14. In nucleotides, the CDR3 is TGTGCCAGCAGCTTAGGTCGTTTGATGGGACTAGCGGGAGTTGAAGATACGCAGTATTTT. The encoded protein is CASSLGRLMGLAGVEDTQYF.

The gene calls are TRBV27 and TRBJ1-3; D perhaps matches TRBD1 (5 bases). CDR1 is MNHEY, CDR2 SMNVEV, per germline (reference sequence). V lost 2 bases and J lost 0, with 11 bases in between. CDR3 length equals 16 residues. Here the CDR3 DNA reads TGTGCCAGCAGTTTACAGGGAGGAGGCTCTGGAAACACCATATATTTT. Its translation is CASSLQGGGSGNTIYF.

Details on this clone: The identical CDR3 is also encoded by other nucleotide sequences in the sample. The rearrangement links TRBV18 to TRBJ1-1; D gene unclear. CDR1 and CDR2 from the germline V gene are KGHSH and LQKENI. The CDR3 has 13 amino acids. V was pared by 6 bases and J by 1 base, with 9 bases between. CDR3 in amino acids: CASSATANTEAFF. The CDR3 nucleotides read TGTGCCAGCTCGGCCACAGCGAACACTGAAGCTTTCTTT.

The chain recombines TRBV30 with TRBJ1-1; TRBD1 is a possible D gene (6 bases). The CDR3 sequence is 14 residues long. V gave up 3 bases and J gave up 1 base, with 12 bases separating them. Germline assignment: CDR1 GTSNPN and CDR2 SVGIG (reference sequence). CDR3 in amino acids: CAWRLDSQNTEAFF. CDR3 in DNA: TGTGCCTGGAGGCTGGACAGTCAGAACACTGAAGCTTTCTTT.

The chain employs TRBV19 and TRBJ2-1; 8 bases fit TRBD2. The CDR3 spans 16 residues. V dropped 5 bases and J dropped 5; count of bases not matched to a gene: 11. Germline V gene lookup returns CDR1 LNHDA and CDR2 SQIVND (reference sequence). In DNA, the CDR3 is TGTGCCAGTAGTCTGTCCCCTTCTAGCGGGCACAATGAGCAGTTCTTC. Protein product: CASSLSPSSGHNEQFF.

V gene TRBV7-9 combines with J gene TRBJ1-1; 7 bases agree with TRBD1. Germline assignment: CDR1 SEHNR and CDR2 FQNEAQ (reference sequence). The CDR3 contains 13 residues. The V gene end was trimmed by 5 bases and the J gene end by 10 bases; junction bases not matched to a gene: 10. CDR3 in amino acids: CASSPPTGVGAFF. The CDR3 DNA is TGTGCCAGCAGCCCCCCCACAGGGGTCGGAGCTTTCTTT.

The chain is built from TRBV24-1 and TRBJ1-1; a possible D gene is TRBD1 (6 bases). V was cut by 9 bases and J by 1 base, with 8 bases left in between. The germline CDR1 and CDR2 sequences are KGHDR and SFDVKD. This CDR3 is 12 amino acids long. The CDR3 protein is CATSQGNTEAFF. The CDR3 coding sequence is TGTGCCACCTCACAGGGGAACACTGAAGCTTTCTTT.

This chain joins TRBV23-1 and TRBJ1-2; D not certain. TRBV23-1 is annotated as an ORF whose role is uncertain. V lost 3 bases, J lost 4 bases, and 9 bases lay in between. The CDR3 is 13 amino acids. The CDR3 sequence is CASSQGGGYGYTF. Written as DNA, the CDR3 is TGCGCCAGCAGTCAGGGAGGTGGCTATGGCTACACCTTC.

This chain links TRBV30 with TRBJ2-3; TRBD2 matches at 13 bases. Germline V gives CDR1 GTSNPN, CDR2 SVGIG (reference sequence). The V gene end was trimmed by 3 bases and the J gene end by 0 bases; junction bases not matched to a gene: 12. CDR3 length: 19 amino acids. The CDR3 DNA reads TGTGCCTGGAGAGGACGGATCGGGACTAGCGGGACTAGCACAGATACGCAGTATTTT. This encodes CAWRGRIGTSGTSTDTQYF.

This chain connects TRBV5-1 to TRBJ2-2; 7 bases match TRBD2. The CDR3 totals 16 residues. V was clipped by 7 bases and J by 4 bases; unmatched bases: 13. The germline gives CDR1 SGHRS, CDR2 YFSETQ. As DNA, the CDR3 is TGCGCCAGCTCCCTCCCTGGGGGGGTTTCCACCGGGGAGCTGTTTTTT. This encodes CASSLPGGVSTGELFF.

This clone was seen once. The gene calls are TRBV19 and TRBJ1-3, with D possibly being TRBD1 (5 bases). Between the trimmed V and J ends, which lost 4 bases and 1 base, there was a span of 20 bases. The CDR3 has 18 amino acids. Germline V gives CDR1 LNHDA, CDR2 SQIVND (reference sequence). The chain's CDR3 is CASSNPPGRKGSGNTIYF. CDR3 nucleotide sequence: TGTGCCAGTAGTAACCCTCCGGGCCGAAAGGGGTCTGGAAACACCATATATTTT.

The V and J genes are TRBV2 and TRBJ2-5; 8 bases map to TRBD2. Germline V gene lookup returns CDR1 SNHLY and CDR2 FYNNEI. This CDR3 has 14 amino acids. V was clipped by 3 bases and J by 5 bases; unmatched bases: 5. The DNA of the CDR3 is TGTGCCAGCAGTGACGAAGCGGGAGTCGAGACCCAGTACTTC. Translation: CASSDEAGVETQYF.

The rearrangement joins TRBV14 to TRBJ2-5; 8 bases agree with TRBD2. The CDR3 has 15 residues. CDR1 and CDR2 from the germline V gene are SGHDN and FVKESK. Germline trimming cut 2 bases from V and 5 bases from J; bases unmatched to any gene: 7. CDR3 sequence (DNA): TGTGCCAGCAGCCAACTGCGGGAGGAATTGGAGACCCAGTACTTC. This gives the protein CASSQLREELETQYF. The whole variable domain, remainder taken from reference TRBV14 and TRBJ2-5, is EAGVTQFPSHSVIEKGQTVTLRCDPISGHDNLYWYRRVMGKEIKFLLHFVKESKQDESGMPNNRFLAERTGGTYSTLKVQPAELEDSGVYFCASSQLREELETQYFGPGTRLLVL.